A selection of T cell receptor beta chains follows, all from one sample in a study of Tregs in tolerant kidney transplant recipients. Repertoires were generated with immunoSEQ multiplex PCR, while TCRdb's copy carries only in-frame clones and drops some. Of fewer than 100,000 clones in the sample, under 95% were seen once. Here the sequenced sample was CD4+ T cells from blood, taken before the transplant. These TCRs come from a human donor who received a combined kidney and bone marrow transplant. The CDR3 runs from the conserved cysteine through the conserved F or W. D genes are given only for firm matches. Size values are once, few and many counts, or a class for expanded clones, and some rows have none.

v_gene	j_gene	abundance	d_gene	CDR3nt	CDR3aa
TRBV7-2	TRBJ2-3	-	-	TGTGCCAGCAGCTTCAGGACAGATACGCAGTATTTT	CASSFRTDTQYF
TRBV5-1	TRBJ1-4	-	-	TGCGCCAGCAGCTTGGTGTCGCCCCAGGGGGAAAAACTGTTTTTT	CASSLVSPQGEKLFF
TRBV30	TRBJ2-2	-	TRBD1	TGTGCCTCCGCCGGGGACAGGGGGAACACCGGGGAGCTGTTTTTT	CASAGDRGNTGELFF
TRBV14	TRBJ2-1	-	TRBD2	TGTGCCAGCAGCCCTAGACTAGCGGGAGTTTGGTTCTTC	CASSPRLAGVWFF
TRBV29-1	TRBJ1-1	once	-	TGCAGCGTTCACATTACACGGAACACTGAAGCTTTCTTT	CSVHITRNTEAFF
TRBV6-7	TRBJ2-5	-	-	TGTGCCAGCAGTTATGAGGCAATATTGTACCAAGAGACCCAGTACTTC	CASSYEAILYQETQYF
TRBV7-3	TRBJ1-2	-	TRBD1	TGTGCCAGCAGCTCGACCGGGACAGAAGGCTACACCTTC	CASSSTGTEGYTF
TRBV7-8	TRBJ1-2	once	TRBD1	TGTGCCAGCAGCTTAGCGTCAGGGGGCGCGGACTATGGCTACACCTTC	CASSLASGGADYGYTF
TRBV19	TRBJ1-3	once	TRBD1	TGTGCCAGCTCACAGGGGGAGTCGGGAAACACCATATATTTT	CASSQGESGNTIYF
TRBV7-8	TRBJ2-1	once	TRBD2	TGTGCCAGCACCACGGAGCGGGGGGGCCCTAATGAGCAGTTCTTC	CASTTERGGPNEQFF
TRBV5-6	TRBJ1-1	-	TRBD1	TGTGCCAGCAGCCCGGGACAGTGGACTGAAGCTTTCTTT	CASSPGQWTEAFF
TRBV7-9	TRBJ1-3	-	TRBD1	TGTGCCAGCAGCTTAGCACCCATCGGGACAGCCTATTCTGGAAACACCATATATTTT	CASSLAPIGTAYSGNTIYF
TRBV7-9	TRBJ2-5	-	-	TGTGCCAGCAGTCGTAGGGGCCAAGAGACCCAGTACTTC	CASSRRGQETQYF
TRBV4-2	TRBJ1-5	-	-	TGTGCCAGCAGCCAAGATACGGTTAATCAGCCCCAGCATTTT	CASSQDTVNQPQHF
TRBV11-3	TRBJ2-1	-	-	TGTGCCAGCAGCTTAGACACGCCGGGAGCGCAGTTCTTC	CASSLDTPGAQFF
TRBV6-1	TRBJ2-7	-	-	TGTGCCAGCACCCAACGGAGCGGCCACCCTAAGTACTTC	CASTQRSGHPKYF
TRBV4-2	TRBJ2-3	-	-	TGTGCCAGCAGTAGTCTACCCTCTGATACGCAGTATTTT	CASSSLPSDTQYF
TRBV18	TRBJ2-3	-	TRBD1	TGTGCCAGCTCACCCCGGGACAGGGGAACCCTAAGCACAGATACGCAGTATTTT	CASSPRDRGTLSTDTQYF
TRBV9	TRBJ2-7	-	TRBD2	TGTGCCAGCAGCTCCCGGACTAGCGGCTACGAGCAGTACTTC	CASSSRTSGYEQYF
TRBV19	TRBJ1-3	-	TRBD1	TGTGCCAGTGCCGACAGGGCTGGAAACACCATATATTTT	CASADRAGNTIYF
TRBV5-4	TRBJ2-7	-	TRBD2	TGTGCCAGCAGGGCCCCGGGGGGACAGCAGTACTTC	CASRAPGGQQYF
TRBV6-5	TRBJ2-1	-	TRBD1	TGTGCCAGCAGTCATCGACAGGGTTCGCAGTTCTTC	CASSHRQGSQFF
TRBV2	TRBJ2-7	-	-	TGTGCCAGCACCCTAACAACTACCTACGAGCAGTACTTC	CASTLTTTYEQYF
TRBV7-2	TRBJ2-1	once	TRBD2	TGTGCCAGCAGCTTAGCTCCTAGCGGGAGTATCGGGACCTACAATGAGCAGTTCTTC	CASSLAPSGSIGTYNEQFF
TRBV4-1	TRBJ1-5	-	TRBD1	TGCGCCAGCAGCCAAGGACAGGGGGCCTTTCAGCCCCAGCATTTT	CASSQGQGAFQPQHF
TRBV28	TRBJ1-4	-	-	TGTGCCAGCAGTTTAGGCCCTGCAACTAATGAAAAACTGTTTTTT	CASSLGPATNEKLFF
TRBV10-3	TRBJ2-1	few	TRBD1	TGTGCCATCAGTGGACAGGGGGCCGCTTACGTGTTCTTC	CAISGQGAAYVFF
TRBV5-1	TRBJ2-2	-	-	TGCGCCAGCAGCTTGCGTCAGGGTAGCACCGGGGAGCTGTTTTTT	CASSLRQGSTGELFF
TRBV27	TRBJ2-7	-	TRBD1	TGTGCCACCCGGGGGACAGGTCTCTACGAGCAGTACTTC	CATRGTGLYEQYF
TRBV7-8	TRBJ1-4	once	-	TGTGCCAGCAGCTTAGCGGGGGGGATTAATGAAAAACTGTTTTTT	CASSLAGGINEKLFF
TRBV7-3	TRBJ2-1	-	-	TGTGCCAGCAGCTTAAGACAGAGCTCCTACAATGAGCAGTTCTTC	CASSLRQSSYNEQFF
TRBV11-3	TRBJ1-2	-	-	TGTGCCAGCAGCTTAGAAGCAACGGGATTTCACTTC	CASSLEATGFHF
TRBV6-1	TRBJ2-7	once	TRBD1	TGTGCCAGCAGAACCGGGACAGGGGCTTCCTACGAGCAGTACTTC	CASRTGTGASYEQYF
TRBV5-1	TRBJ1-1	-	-	TGCGCCAGCAGCTTGCATCCGGGGTTAGCGAACACTGAAGCTTTCTTT	CASSLHPGLANTEAFF
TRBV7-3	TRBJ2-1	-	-	TGTGCCAGCAGCTTAAGGGGAGGGGGTAGGAATGAGCAGTTCTTC	CASSLRGGGRNEQFF
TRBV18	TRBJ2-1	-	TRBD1	TGTGCCAGCTCACTAGACAGGGGAGTCTCCTACAATGAGCAGTTCTTC	CASSLDRGVSYNEQFF
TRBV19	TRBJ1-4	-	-	TGTGCCAGCCAAAGGGGGTTTGGTGAAAAACTGTTTTTT	CASQRGFGEKLFF
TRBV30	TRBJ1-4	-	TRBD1	TGTGCCTGGAGGGGACAGGGGTGGGAAAAACTGTTTTTT	CAWRGQGWEKLFF
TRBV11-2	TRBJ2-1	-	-	TGTGCCAGCAGCTTATATCAGGGCTACAATGAGCAGTTCTTC	CASSLYQGYNEQFF
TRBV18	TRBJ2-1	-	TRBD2	TGTGCCAGCTCACCGCGGACTAGCGGGAGGTTATATGAGCAGTTCTTC	CASSPRTSGRLYEQFF
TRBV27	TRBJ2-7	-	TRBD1	TGTGCCAGCAGTCCCCGGGACAGGAGAAACCAGCAGTACTTC	CASSPRDRRNQQYF
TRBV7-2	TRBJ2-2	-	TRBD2	TGTGCCAGCAGCTTAGCTAGCGGGAGGGACACCGGGGAGCTGTTTTTT	CASSLASGRDTGELFF
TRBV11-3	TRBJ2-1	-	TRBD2	TGTGCCAGCAGCTTAGCCCTAGCGGGAGTTATCTACAATGAGCAGTTCTTC	CASSLALAGVIYNEQFF
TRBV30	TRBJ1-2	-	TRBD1	TGTGCCTGGAGTGCGGGACAGATAAATTATGGCTACACCTTC	CAWSAGQINYGYTF
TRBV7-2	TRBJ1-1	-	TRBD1	TGTGCCAGCAGGTTTACAGGGGGCACTGAAGCTTTCTTT	CASRFTGGTEAFF
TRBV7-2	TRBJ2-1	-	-	TGTGCCAGCAGCTTGCAGGGGTATAATGAGCAGTTCTTC	CASSLQGYNEQFF
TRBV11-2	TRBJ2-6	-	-	TGTGCCAGCAGCTTAGATTACAGCTCTGGGGCCAACGTCCTGACTTTC	CASSLDYSSGANVLTF
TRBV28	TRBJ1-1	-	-	TGTGCCAGCAATAGACTCAACACCTTGAACACTGAAGCTTTCTTT	CASNRLNTLNTEAFF
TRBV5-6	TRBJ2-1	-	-	TGTGCCAGCAGCTTGGCCTTTGGGAGCGGGTTGGAGCAGTTCTTC	CASSLAFGSGLEQFF
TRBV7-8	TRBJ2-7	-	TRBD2	TGTGCCAGCAGCTTAGCGGGACTAACTCATTACGAGCAGTACTTC	CASSLAGLTHYEQYF
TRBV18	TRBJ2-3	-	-	TGTGCCAGCTCACCACTAAGCCTATCTAGCACAGATACGCAGTATTTT	CASSPLSLSSTDTQYF
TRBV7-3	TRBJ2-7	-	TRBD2	TGTGCCAGCAGCCAATGGACTAGCGGTACCTACGAGCAGTACTTC	CASSQWTSGTYEQYF
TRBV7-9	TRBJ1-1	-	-	TGTGCCAGCAGCTCCAGGGGCATAGTAACTGAAGCTTTCTTT	CASSSRGIVTEAFF
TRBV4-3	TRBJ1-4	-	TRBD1	TGCGCCAGCAGCCATTCCGGGACAGGGGATGAAAAACTGTTTTTT	CASSHSGTGDEKLFF
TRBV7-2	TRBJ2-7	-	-	TGTGCCAGCAGCGTACCGACAGAACCCTACGAGCAGTACTTC	CASSVPTEPYEQYF
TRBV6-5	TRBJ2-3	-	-	TGTGCCAGCAGCCGCCGACTACGCAGCACAGATACGCAGTATTTT	CASSRRLRSTDTQYF
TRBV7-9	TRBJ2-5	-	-	TGTGCCAGCAGCTTACTTCTGGGTTCTGTGGGAGTGGGAGAGACCCAGTACTTC	CASSLLLGSVGVGETQYF
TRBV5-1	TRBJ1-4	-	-	TGCGCCAGCAGCGTGACGGACAGACATAATGAAAAACTGTTTTTT	CASSVTDRHNEKLFF
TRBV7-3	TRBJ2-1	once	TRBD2	TGTGCCAGCAGCTTAGAACTACTAGCGGGAGGCTCCAATGAGCAGTTCTTC	CASSLELLAGGSNEQFF